A selection of T cell receptor beta chains follows, all from one sample in a study of OX40 agonist ivuxolimab in advanced cancers. Measured with immunoSEQ multiplex PCR; TCRdb has only the in-frame clones, and not every one. The repertoire holds 90,000 to 100,000 clones, with around 89% as singletons. The sequenced sample was CD4+ or CD8+ T cells sorted from blood, obtained in a trial of the OX40 agonist ivuxolimab. The receptors shown here come from an adult with an advanced solid tumor such as melanoma, head and neck, liver or kidney cancer. Both conserved end residues are part of each CDR3.

V gene: TRBV19; CDR3 length: 9; J gene: TRBJ2-7; CDR3 protein: CARYDEQYF
V gene: TRBV5-5; CDR3 length: 12; J gene: TRBJ2-1; CDR3 protein: CASSLTGREQFF
V gene: TRBV7-6; CDR3 length: 14; J gene: TRBJ1-4; CDR3 protein: CASSSTGANEKLFF
V gene: TRBV7-7; CDR3 length: 15; J gene: TRBJ2-2; CDR3 protein: CASSPLQGNTGELFF
V gene: TRBV10-3; CDR3 length: 15; J gene: TRBJ1-5; CDR3 protein: CATSTGRTGHQPQHF
V gene: TRBV30; CDR3 length: 13; J gene: TRBJ1-2; CDR3 protein: CAWRSGTVYGYTF
V gene: TRBV10-1; CDR3 length: 14; J gene: TRBJ2-7; CDR3 protein: CASSESSGPYEQYF
V gene: TRBV19; CDR3 length: 12; J gene: TRBJ2-2; CDR3 protein: CASRGRTGELFF
V gene: TRBV19; CDR3 length: 14; J gene: TRBJ2-3; CDR3 protein: CASRAGQGVNTQYF
V gene: TRBV5-1; CDR3 length: 16; J gene: TRBJ2-2; CDR3 protein: CASSLGTGGYTGELFF